The 27 T cell receptor beta chains reported below all come from one sample, sequenced in a study of shared clonotypes between healthy human individuals. The protocol was immunoSEQ multiplex PCR, while the TCRdb copy is restricted to in-frame clones and leaves out a portion. The sample includes approximately 1,000,000 clones, more than 75% of them seen just once. Material for sequencing was memory CD4+ T cells from PBMCs. Subset here: CD45RA-negative fraction. The receptors were sampled from a young man in good health. Some clones in this sample may be carry-over from other donors' samples.

The V and J genes are TRBV28 and TRBJ1-2; D perhaps matches TRBD1 (5 bases). The CDR3 has 15 amino acids. Trimming left V 5 bases short and J 5 bases short, with 18 bases between. Germline V CDR1 and CDR2: MDHEN, SYDVKM. In nucleotides, the CDR3 is TGTGCCAGCAGTCCGCCCGGACACGAGGGATATGGCTACACCTTC. Translated, it gives CASSPPGHEGYGYTF.

This clone showed up just a few times. The rearrangement joins TRBV5-1 to TRBJ1-2; 12 nucleotides match TRBD1. CDR3 length: 16 residues. The junction had 12 bases not matched to a gene; V was cut back by 4 bases and J by 8 bases. CDR1 is SGHRS, CDR2 YFSETQ, per germline. The DNA for the CDR3 is TGCGCCAGCAGCCCCCAGCCGGGACAGGGGGCTGTCGGCTACACCTTC. Its protein is CASSPQPGQGAVGYTF.

The J gene is TRBJ1-1, the V gene TRBV10-3; no reliable D call. The CDR3 is 16 residues long. V was clipped by 0 bases and J by 1 base, with 12 bases between them. Germline values: CDR1 ENHRY, CDR2 SYGVKD. The CDR3: CAISESRSFRNTEAFF. CDR3 DNA sequence: TGTGCCATCAGTGAGTCCAGGTCATTCCGGAACACTGAAGCTTTCTTT.

This clone was observed a few times. The chain combines TRBV7-2 with TRBJ1-1; D unresolved. From germline, CDR1 is SGHTA and CDR2 FQGNSA. V was trimmed by 1 base and J by 2 bases, leaving 11 bases between them. The CDR3 length is 15 residues. CDR3 protein: CASSLENGANTEAFF. The CDR3, as DNA: TGTGCCAGCAGCTTAGAGAACGGTGCTAACACTGAAGCTTTCTTT.

The CDR3 here is CASSLMGTEEKLFF. In nucleotides, the CDR3 is TGTGCCAGCAGCTTGATGGGGACAGAAGAAAAACTGTTTTTT. The chain links TRBV7-2 to TRBJ1-4; 7 bases fit TRBD1. Germline V gives CDR1 SGHTA, CDR2 FQGNSA. V shed 3 bases, J shed 8 bases, and the junction held 6 bases outside the gene matches. This CDR3 has 14 amino acids.

The chain couples TRBV7-2 to TRBJ2-4, with TRBD1 identical over 9 bases. V lost 5 bases to trimming and J lost 6 bases; unmatched junction nucleotides: 8. The CDR3 loop spans 15 amino acids. CDR1 and CDR2 from the germline V gene are SGHTA and FQGNSA. Here the CDR3 DNA reads TGTGCCAGCAGCCCTAGACGGGACAGGGTAAACATTCAGTACTTC. It translates to CASSPRRDRVNIQYF.

This CDR3 reads CASSTPDRGRTEAFF. CDR3 bases: TGTGCCAGTAGTACCCCGGACAGGGGACGCACTGAAGCTTTCTTT. The chain carries TRBV19 and TRBJ1-1, with 9 bases that match TRBD1. Germline CDR1 and CDR2: LNHDA and SQIVND (reference sequence). V dropped 4 bases and J dropped 4; count of bases not matched to a gene: 7. The CDR3 runs 15 residues.

This clone appeared a few times. The same CDR3 arises from other DNA sequences in this sample as well. The rearrangement joins TRBV27 to TRBJ2-7, with unresolved D. Germline V gene sequence: CDR1 MNHEY, CDR2 SMNVEV (reference sequence). This CDR3 has 11 amino acids. V gave up 2 bases and J gave up 4 bases, with 3 bases separating them. The DNA of the CDR3 is TGTGCCAGCAGTTTAGGGTACGAGCAGTACTTC. Amino acids: CASSLGYEQYF.

In its sample, this clone ranks as medium-sized (0.01 to 0.1%). This sequence joins TRBV5-1 and TRBJ2-7; tentatively, D is TRBD1 (5 bases). CDR3 length: 15 amino acids. Germline V lookup: CDR1 SGHRS, CDR2 YFSETQ. Trimming removed 3 bases at V and 0 bases at J, with 13 bases between. This CDR3 is CASSSAPQGSYEQYF. CDR3 sequence (DNA): TGCGCCAGCAGCTCCGCCCCCCAGGGCTCCTACGAGCAGTACTTC.

This sequence joins TRBV5-4 and TRBJ1-4; the D is unclear. CDR3 length: 13 residues. CDR1 is SGHNT, CDR2 YYREEE, per germline (reference sequence). V was cut by 1 base and J by 5 bases, with 6 bases left in between. CDR3 protein: CASSLWSNEKLFF. CDR3 in DNA: TGTGCCAGCAGCTTGTGGAGCAATGAAAAACTGTTTTTT.

The V call is TRBV28, the J call TRBJ2-2, with 10 bases matching TRBD1. Germline values: CDR1 MDHEN, CDR2 SYDVKM. The V gene end was trimmed by 7 bases and the J gene end by 7 bases; junction bases not matched to a gene: 15. This CDR3 comprises 17 residues. The CDR3 DNA is TGTGCCAGCACCCAACACAGCGGGACAGGGGCCGGCGGGGAGCTGTTTTTT. Protein product: CASTQHSGTGAGGELFF.

The V and J genes are TRBV7-9 and TRBJ1-2, with no clear D. Trimming took 1 base from V and 7 from J, leaving 10 bases between them. CDR3 length equals 13 residues. CDR1 SEHNR and CDR2 FQNEAQ come from the germline V gene (reference sequence). The CDR3 here is CASSLEGFSGYTF. In nucleotides, the CDR3 is TGTGCCAGCAGCTTAGAGGGTTTTAGTGGCTACACCTTC. The whole variable domain, remainder taken from reference TRBV7-9 and TRBJ1-2, is DTGVSQNPRHKITKRGQNVTFRCDPISEHNRLYWYRQTLGQGPEFLTYFQNEAQLEKSRLLSDRFSAERPKGSFSTLEIQRTEQGDSAMYLCASSLEGFSGYTFGSGTRLTVV.

This chain links TRBV28 with TRBJ1-3; 9 bases line up with TRBD1. Trimming cost V 3 bases and J 5 bases; bases outside gene matches: 5. The germline V gene encodes CDR1 MDHEN and CDR2 SYDVKM. The CDR3 loop spans 15 amino acids. Here the CDR3 DNA reads TGTGCCAGCAGTTTGGCGGGACAGGGACGAAACACCATATATTTT. It encodes CASSLAGQGRNTIYF.

This chain joins TRBV28 and TRBJ2-1; 9 positions agree with TRBD2. In germline, CDR1 is MDHEN, CDR2 SYDVKM. V lost 6 bases, J lost 4 bases, and 7 bases stayed unmatched. The CDR3 spans 15 residues. CDR3 DNA: TGTGCCAGCAGGCCACCGGGACTAGCATACAATGAGCAGTTCTTC. Encoded protein: CASRPPGLAYNEQFF.

The V and J genes are TRBV19 and TRBJ2-1; D might be TRBD2 (6 bases). Trimming took off 9 bases at V and 1 base at J, with 10 bases between the two ends. Germline V gene data show CDR1 as LNHDA and CDR2 as SQIVND (reference sequence). The CDR3 covers 13 residues. This CDR3 is CASNGGSYNEQFF. In DNA form, the CDR3 reads TGTGCCAGCAATGGGGGGTCCTACAATGAGCAGTTCTTC.

The CDR3 region is CASSPMGARAGVNEQYF. CDR3 DNA sequence: TGTGCCAGCAGCCCGATGGGGGCCCGAGCGGGAGTAAACGAGCAGTACTTC. This chain links TRBV7-2 with TRBJ2-7, with 8 bases that match TRBD2. After removal of 5 bases from V and 5 bases from J, the junction contained 17 bases not matched to a gene. The germline V gene encodes CDR1 SGHTA and CDR2 FQGNSA. The CDR3 runs 17 residues.

This clone appeared a single time. The V call is TRBV5-1, the J call TRBJ2-1, with 8 positions matching TRBD1. The CDR3 loop spans 16 amino acids. V shed 4 bases and J 4 bases; nucleotides not matched to a gene: 10. Germline CDR1 reads SGHRS; CDR2 reads YFSETQ. For the CDR3, the DNA is TGCGCCAGCAGCGTAACCGGGACAGGAGTATACAATGAGCAGTTCTTC. Residues: CASSVTGTGVYNEQFF.

This clone was observed a single time. CDR3 amino acids: CASTGSLSTGELFF. The DNA of the CDR3 is TGTGCCAGCACGGGAAGCTTGAGCACCGGGGAGCTGTTTTTT. The chain carries TRBV11-2 and TRBJ2-2; D is perhaps TRBD2 (5 bases). This CDR3 has 14 amino acids. CDR1 and CDR2 from the germline V gene are SGHAT and FQNNGV. V lost 7 bases to trimming and J lost 4 bases, with 13 bases between them.

This clone has just one count. Distinct nucleotide sequences in the sample also encode this CDR3. This rearrangement joins TRBV28 to TRBJ2-1; 10 bases match TRBD2. Losses at the gene ends were 5 bases for V and 2 bases for J; bases not matched to a gene: 6. Germline V gene lookup returns CDR1 MDHEN and CDR2 SYDVKM. The CDR3 consists of 16 residues. The CDR3 reads CASSTLAGGPYNEQFF. CDR3 DNA sequence: TGTGCCAGCAGTACCTTAGCGGGAGGTCCCTACAATGAGCAGTTCTTC. Together with reference TRBV28 and TRBJ2-1, the CDR3 gives the full variable domain: DVKVTQSSRYLVKRTGEKVFLECVQDMDHENMFWYRQDPGLGLRLIYFSYDVKMKEKGDIPEGYSVSREKKERFSLILESASTNQTSMYLCASSTLAGGPYNEQFFGPGTRLTVL.

The chain combines TRBV30 with TRBJ1-4; 9 nucleotides align to TRBD1. The V and J ends lost 5 bases and 5 bases, in that order; junction bases with no gene match: 6. The CDR3 runs to 14 residues. Germline V gene data show CDR1 as GTSNPN and CDR2 as SVGIG (reference sequence). CDR3 coding DNA: TGTGCCTGGGCCCTCGACAGGGGGAATGAAAAACTGTTTTTT. This encodes CAWALDRGNEKLFF.

The chain couples TRBV15 to TRBJ1-1, with a weak D call TRBD1 (6 bases). Germline V CDR1 and CDR2: LNHNV, YYDKDF (reference sequence). This CDR3 has 14 amino acids. Trimming left V 1 base short and J 7 bases short, with 13 bases between. The CDR3 loop reads CATSRGGGKGEAFF. The CDR3 DNA reads TGTGCCACCAGCAGAGGAGGGGGTAAGGGTGAAGCTTTCTTT.

This sequence joins TRBV7-2 and TRBJ1-2; possibly TRBD1 for D (5 bases). This CDR3 spans 16 amino acids. Trimming cost V 1 base and J 7 bases, with 19 bases left between them. The V gene's germline CDR1 is SGHTA and CDR2 FQGNSA. In DNA, the CDR3 is TGTGCCAGCAGCTTAGATGTAGGGGCGCTGAGGGGTGGCTACACCTTC. Protein sequence: CASSLDVGALRGGYTF.

This clone was seen a single time. This rearrangement joins TRBV30 to TRBJ2-3; D ambiguous. This CDR3 is 12 amino acids long. V was shortened by 5 bases and J by 4 bases, with 10 bases between the two germline ends. Per the germline V gene, CDR1 is GTSNPN and CDR2 is SVGIG (reference sequence). The CDR3 nucleotides read TGTGCCTGGGGGTCTATGGCAGATACGCAGTATTTT. It codes for CAWGSMADTQYF.

As to this clone: This CDR3 is also generated by other DNA sequences in the sample. The rearrangement links TRBV9 to TRBJ1-1; D not certain. From germline, CDR1 is SGDLS and CDR2 YYNGEE. The CDR3 runs to 14 residues. Trimming cost V 0 bases and J 2 bases, with 8 bases left between them. This chain's CDR3 is CASSVESGNTEAFF. CDR3 bases: TGTGCCAGCAGCGTAGAGTCCGGCAACACTGAAGCTTTCTTT.

This chain joins TRBV7-3 and TRBJ1-4; D unclear. Germline CDR1 and CDR2: SGHTA and FQGTGA. V was shortened by 2 bases and J by 6 bases, with 10 bases between the two germline ends. This CDR3 is built from 14 residues. DNA for the CDR3: TGTGCCAGCAGCTTAGCCGTTGTGGATGAAAAACTGTTTTTT. Translating gives CASSLAVVDEKLFF.

This sequence joins TRBV28 and TRBJ2-7, with 9 nucleotides matching TRBD1. CDR3 length equals 16 residues. V gave up 6 bases and J gave up 4 bases; unmatched junction bases: 13. The germline V gene has CDR1 MDHEN and CDR2 SYDVKM. Here the CDR3 reads CASSLMTGGVGYEQYF. CDR3 in DNA: TGTGCCAGCAGCCTAATGACAGGGGGTGTGGGTTACGAGCAGTACTTC. Full variable domain (missing parts from reference TRBV28 and TRBJ2-7): DVKVTQSSRYLVKRTGEKVFLECVQDMDHENMFWYRQDPGLGLRLIYFSYDVKMKEKGDIPEGYSVSREKKERFSLILESASTNQTSMYLCASSLMTGGVGYEQYFGPGTRLTVT.

The chain has TRBV19 and TRBJ1-1; weak D call: TRBD1 (6 bases). The CDR3 contains 13 residues. Germline V gene data show CDR1 as LNHDA and CDR2 as SQIVND (reference sequence). With 4 bases removed from V and 5 bases from J, the gap between germline ends came to 11 bases. The CDR3 reads CASSTIDRTEAFF. The CDR3, as DNA: TGTGCCAGTAGTACCATCGACAGGACTGAAGCTTTCTTT.